This T cell receptor beta chain came from a study of early T cells in non-severe SARS-CoV-2 infection. Attachment of unique molecular identifiers was made to individual cDNA molecules. TCRdb analysed the 5' RACE reads with MiXCR anew, one entry per CDR3 protein. The table has 85,000 to 100,000 distinct CDR3 sequences, roughly 17% seen once. The CDR3 is 15 amino acids. Per the germline V gene, CDR1 is SGDLS and CDR2 is YYNGEE. V shed 4 bases and J shed 1 base, with 14 bases lying between them. This clonotype was detected ten times or more. The receptor comes from an adult who was a healthcare worker with PCR-confirmed SARS-CoV-2 infection or an uninfected control (not recorded which). The chain employs TRBV9 and TRBJ2-5; maybe TRBD2 (6 bases). The sequencing sample was made of whole blood. Here the CDR3 DNA reads TGTGCCAGCAGCAGGGCCTCCGGGGGCCAAGAGACCCAGTACTTC. Its translation is CASSRASGGQETQYF. Supplemented by reference TRBV9 and TRBJ2-5, the full variable domain reads DSGVTQTPKHLITATGQRVTLRCSPRSGDLSVYWYQQSLDQGLQFLIQYYNGEERAKGNILERFSAQQFPDLHSELNLSSLELGDSALYFCASSRASGGQETQYFGPGTRLLVL.